Below are 6 T cell receptor beta chains sequenced from a single sample in a study of blood T cell repertoires in COVID-19. Some clones are missing from TCRdb's copy, which holds only in-frame ones; the method was immunoSEQ multiplex PCR. The repertoire holds roughly 320,000 clones, approximately 84% seen once, with about 4% in the top ten. The sample taken for sequencing was PBMCs or T cells enriched from blood (not recorded which). These receptors were collected from a man aged 25-45 years who had recovered from COVID-19.

V and J are TRBV19 and TRBJ1-2; weak D call: TRBD1 (5 bases). The length of the CDR3 is 14 residues. Germline V gene sequence: CDR1 LNHDA, CDR2 SQIVND (reference sequence). Trimming cost V 7 bases and J 4 bases, with 16 bases left between them. The CDR3 DNA is TGTGCCAGTACCGCCGGGGGACCCTCCTATGGCTACACCTTC. It translates to CASTAGGPSYGYTF. Filled out from reference TRBV19 and TRBJ1-2, the complete variable domain reads DGGITQSPKYLFRKEGQNVTLSCEQNLNHDAMYWYRQDPGQGLRLIYYSQIVNDFQKGDIAEGYSVSREKKESFPLTVTSAQKNPTAFYLCASTAGGPSYGYTFGSGTRLTVV.

V usage is TRBV6-5 and J usage is TRBJ2-1; a weak D match, TRBD1 (5 bases). The CDR3 loop spans 14 amino acids. The V gene lost 5 bases and the J gene lost 6 bases, with 14 bases spanning the gap. The germline V gene has CDR1 MNHEY and CDR2 SVGAGI. The CDR3 sequence is CASSPSDTSNEQFF. Here the CDR3 DNA reads TGTGCCAGCAGTCCCTCGGACACGTCCAATGAGCAGTTCTTC.

The chain carries TRBV21-1 and TRBJ1-2. TRBV21-1 is classified as a pseudogene. This CDR3 is built from 14 residues. The CDR3 DNA sequence: TGTGCCAGCAGCAAAGACCCGGGTTTGTATGGCTACACCTTC. It specifies CASSKDPGLYGYTF.

The CDR3 DNA follows: TGTGCCAGCAGCCAAGCGCCAGGGACTGAAGCTTTCTTT. It codes for CASSQAPGTEAFF. The chain joins TRBV4-2 to TRBJ1-1, with a tentative D call TRBD1 (5 bases). Looked up from germline, CDR1 is LGHNA and CDR2 is YNFKEQ. The CDR3 is made up of 13 amino acids. The germline V and J ends were trimmed by 1 base and 5 bases, with 8 bases remaining between them.

The chain has TRBV28 and TRBJ2-7; possible D gene TRBD1, 5 bases. Trimming took off 5 bases at V and 2 bases at J, with 16 bases between the two ends. Germline values: CDR1 MDHEN, CDR2 SYDVKM. This CDR3 is built from 15 residues. CDR3 protein: CASSTFRAFPYEQYF. The CDR3, as DNA: TGTGCCAGCAGTACATTCAGGGCCTTCCCCTACGAGCAGTACTTC.

This chain joins TRBV30 and TRBJ1-3, with 8 bases matching TRBD1. V shed 5 bases and J 8 bases; nucleotides not matched to a gene: 5. This CDR3 is built from 12 residues. Germline loops: CDR1 GTSNPN, CDR2 SVGIG (reference sequence). CDR3 coding DNA: TGTGCCTGGCCAGGGACAGGAGACACCATATATTTT. The encoded protein is CAWPGTGDTIYF.